A single sample gave rise to the 14 T cell receptor beta chains below, sequenced in a study of T cells in Graves' hyperthyroidism and ophthalmopathy (dated by TCRdb to between 2018 and 2021). The library was produced with multiplex PCR. Sequencing relied on an Illumina HiSeq 2000. Amplification of TCR beta CDR3 regions was carried out from RNA transcripts. For the first round of RT-PCR on the TCR CDR3, the HTBI primer set was used together with the Qiagen OneStep RT-PCR kit. TCRdb reprocessing: public reads trimmed at Q25 with fastp, clones called with MiXCR, in-frame beta chains kept. Each CDR3 protein gets just one entry, which takes the most common genes and DNA from the rows behind it. The sample table lists 500,000 to 800,000 distinct CDR3 sequences, approximately 15% of them with a count of one. Around 12% of the sample comes from the top ten. The sequencing input was blood. All receptors derive from a woman aged 45-65 years with Graves' ophthalmopathy.

In its sample, this clonotype was seen many times. The chain employs TRBV18 and TRBJ1-5, with 7 bases that match TRBD1. Germline loops: CDR1 KGHSH, CDR2 LQKENI. The CDR3 is 16 amino acids. Trimming took 2 bases from V and 1 from J; bases not matched to a gene: 5. This CDR3 is CASSPSGTASNQPQHF. The CDR3 bases are TGTGCCAGCTCACCATCGGGGACAGCGAGCAATCAGCCCCAGCATTTT.

This clonotype was counted a few times. The chain has TRBV4-1 and TRBJ1-1, with TRBD1 matching over 8 bases. The V and J ends lost 3 bases and 5 bases, in that order; junction bases with no gene match: 11. Per the germline V gene, CDR1 is MGHRA and CDR2 is YSYEKL. The CDR3 loop spans 16 amino acids. CDR3 protein: CASSHSLRGRRTEAFF. The CDR3 nucleotides read TGCGCCAGCAGCCACTCCCTCAGGGGGCGAAGGACTGAAGCTTTCTTT.

This clonotype was seen at least ten times. The rearrangement joins TRBV15 to TRBJ1-1; perhaps TRBD1 as D (6 bases). V gave up 6 bases and J gave up 0 bases, with 17 bases separating them. This CDR3 region has 16 residues. CDR1 is LNHNV, CDR2 YYDKDF, per germline (reference sequence). The CDR3 nucleotides read TGTGCCACCAGGGAGCGGGACAAGGCGGTGAACACTGAAGCTTTCTTT. Its translation is CATRERDKAVNTEAFF.

V gene TRBV24-1 combines with J gene TRBJ1-2, with D unclear. Per the germline V gene, CDR1 is KGHDR and CDR2 is SFDVKD. Trimming pared 1 base from V and 8 bases from J, leaving 7 bases between. CDR3 size: 12 residues. The CDR3, as DNA: TGTGCCACCAGTGATTTCGAATTAGGCTACACCTTC. It is translated as CATSDFELGYTF.

This clonotype was picked up many times. The chain couples TRBV5-1 to TRBJ2-1, with TRBD2 matching over 8 bases. The CDR3 covers 15 residues. V was clipped by 4 bases and J by 5 bases; unmatched bases: 8. Germline V gives CDR1 SGHRS, CDR2 YFSETQ. Here the CDR3 DNA reads TGCGCCAGCAGCGAGGAGCGGGGGATGAACAATGAGCAGTTCTTC. It codes for CASSEERGMNNEQFF.

The rearrangement links TRBV7-9 to TRBJ2-1; 10 nucleotides align to TRBD2. Germline CDR1 is SEHNR and CDR2 is FQNEAQ (reference sequence). The CDR3 spans 18 residues. Trimming cost V 6 bases and J 4 bases; bases outside gene matches: 15. The DNA of the CDR3 is TGTGCCAGCAGTCTTAAAGTCCGACTAGCGGGTGGTTACAATGAGCAGTTCTTC. It yields the protein CASSLKVRLAGGYNEQFF.

This clonotype appeared a few times. V usage is TRBV6-5 and J usage is TRBJ1-2; 10 bases are shared with TRBD1. Germline values: CDR1 MNHEY, CDR2 SVGAGI. The CDR3 loop spans 16 amino acids. J lost 6 bases, V lost 2 bases, and 9 bases had no gene match. CDR3 DNA: TGTGCCAGCAGTTACGGTCGGACAGGGGGATTTAATGGCTACACCTTC. Its translation: CASSYGRTGGFNGYTF.

This clonotype appeared a few times. This rearrangement joins TRBV6-2 or TRBV6-3 to TRBJ1-1; 9 nucleotides align to TRBD1. The germline gives CDR1 MNHEY, CDR2 SVGEGT. Germline trimming cut 5 bases from V and 11 bases from J; bases unmatched to any gene: 6. The CDR3 covers 12 residues. This chain's CDR3 is CASSTGGLWAFF. In nucleotides, the CDR3 is TGTGCCAGCAGTACAGGGGGCCTTTGGGCTTTCTTT.

This clonotype was counted between two and nine times. The chain couples TRBV19 to TRBJ1-2, with 7 bases fitting TRBD1. The CDR3 is 14 amino acids. Germline CDR1 and CDR2: LNHDA and SQIVND (reference sequence). Losses at the gene ends were 8 bases for V and 6 bases for J; bases not matched to a gene: 12. The CDR3 spells CASEQGGQWHGYTF. The DNA for the CDR3 is TGTGCCAGTGAGCAAGGGGGCCAATGGCATGGCTACACCTTC.

This clonotype was seen repeatedly, ten times or more. V and J are TRBV7-2 and TRBJ1-5; no reliable D call. CDR3 size: 12 residues. The V end lost 10 bases, the J end lost 5 bases, and 12 bases lay between the germline ends. Germline CDR1 and CDR2: SGHTA and FQGNSA. The CDR3: CATGVVHQPQHF. The CDR3 DNA sequence: TGTGCCACCGGGGTAGTTCATCAGCCCCAGCATTTT.

The chain joins TRBV20-1 to TRBJ2-7; no reliable D call. V lost 0 bases and J lost 1, with 4 bases in between. Per the germline V gene, CDR1 is DFQATT and CDR2 is SNEGSKA (reference sequence). This CDR3 has 12 amino acids. CDR3 region: CSAREVSYEQYF. The CDR3 DNA is TGCAGTGCTAGAGAGGTATCCTACGAGCAGTACTTC.

This clonotype was detected a few times. The CDR3 DNA sequence: TGTGCCAGCAGCTGGGACAGGGGATGGAGCGGCGAGCAGTACTTC. Translated, it gives CASSWDRGWSGEQYF. V usage is TRBV5-5 and J usage is TRBJ2-7; 10 positions match TRBD1. CDR3 size: 15 residues. Germline V gene lookup returns CDR1 SGHKS and CDR2 YYEKEE (reference sequence). Trimming took 3 bases from V and 6 from J; bases not matched to a gene: 9.

This clonotype was observed many times. The J gene is TRBJ2-7, the V gene TRBV20-1, with TRBD2 matching over 15 bases. Germline-derived CDR1 and CDR2 are DFQATT and SNEGSKA (reference sequence). The CDR3 loop spans 16 amino acids. Trimming took 6 bases from V and 5 from J; bases not matched to a gene: 11. In nucleotides, the CDR3 is TGCAGTGCACCCGGGACTAGCGGGAGGCAGCCTAACGAGCAGTACTTC. Protein sequence: CSAPGTSGRQPNEQYF.

This clonotype was counted many times. J is TRBJ2-3 and V is TRBV19, with 14 positions matching TRBD2. The V gene end was trimmed by 5 bases and the J gene end by 6 bases; junction bases not matched to a gene: 7. The V gene's germline CDR1 is LNHDA and CDR2 SQIVND (reference sequence). There are 16 residues in the CDR3. The CDR3, as DNA: TGTGCCAGTAGTCGACCGGGACTAGCGGGAGTGGATACGCAGTATTTT. This gives the protein CASSRPGLAGVDTQYF.